Below are 32 T cell receptor beta chains sequenced from a single sample in a study of T cell changes during pregnancy in multiple sclerosis. TCRdb keeps only in-frame clones here, not all; method: immunoSEQ multiplex PCR. The sample lists 50,000 to 60,000 clones, 92% occurring once. The sample in question was CD4+ T cells from peripheral blood mononuclear cells, obtained after pregnancy. These receptors were obtained from a female donor in good health, enrolled as a control in a pregnancy study.

The chain uses TRBV27 and TRBJ2-1; D is unclear. V lost 6 bases and J lost 10, with 16 bases in between. Germline V gene lookup returns CDR1 MNHEY and CDR2 SMNVEV (reference sequence). The CDR3 loop spans 13 amino acids. The CDR3 DNA reads as TGTGCCAGCAGGGCGAGCGTTTGGCAGGAGCAGTTCTTC. Translation: CASRASVWQEQFF.

This chain uses TRBV19 with TRBJ2-7, with a tentative D call TRBD1 (6 bases). Trimming stripped 3 bases from V and 2 bases from J, with 11 bases between. CDR3 length: 14 amino acids. CDR1 is LNHDA, CDR2 SQIVND, per germline (reference sequence). Here the CDR3 DNA reads TGTGCCAGTAGTATTAGGGACACAGCCTACGAGCAGTACTTC. Its protein product is CASSIRDTAYEQYF.

The chain couples TRBV7-3 to TRBJ2-1; the match to TRBD2 covers 7 bases. The CDR3 has 16 residues. Germline loops: CDR1 SGHTA, CDR2 FQGTGA. V shed 3 bases and J 7 bases; nucleotides not matched to a gene: 12. CDR3 region: CASSLRLSGGGNEQFF. In DNA, the CDR3 is TGTGCCAGCAGCTTGAGATTAAGTGGGGGGGGAAATGAGCAGTTCTTC.

This sequence joins TRBV28 and TRBJ1-2; 7 positions match TRBD1. Trimming took 4 bases from V and 4 from J; bases not matched to a gene: 3. Germline V gives CDR1 MDHEN, CDR2 SYDVKM. The CDR3 has 13 residues. CDR3 DNA: TGTGCCAGCAGTTCTACAGGGGCCTATGGCTACACCTTC. Protein product: CASSSTGAYGYTF.

The chain recombines TRBV7-8 with TRBJ2-7, with D perhaps TRBD1 (6 bases). The CDR3 has 16 amino acids. Trimming took off 3 bases at V and 2 bases at J, with 17 bases between the two ends. The germline gives CDR1 SGHVS, CDR2 FQNEAQ. The CDR3 DNA follows: TGTGCCAGCAGCTTCGGGCCCGGACAGCGCGCCTACGAGCAGTACTTC. Its protein is CASSFGPGQRAYEQYF.

The V and J genes are TRBV5-4 and TRBJ2-3; D might be TRBD2 (6 bases). Germline V CDR1 and CDR2: SGHNT, YYREEE (reference sequence). The CDR3 loop spans 13 amino acids. V was shortened by 4 bases and J by 6 bases, with 12 bases between the two germline ends. CDR3 DNA sequence: TGTGCCAGCAGCCGCGGGGAGCAGGATACGCAGTATTTT. Its translation: CASSRGEQDTQYF. The full variable domain, with the rest looked up from reference TRBV5-4 and TRBJ2-3, is ETGVTQSPTHLIKTRGQQVTLRCSSQSGHNTVSWYQQALGQGPQFIFQYYREEENGRGNFPPRFSGLQFPNYSSELNVNALELDDSALYLCASSRGEQDTQYFGPGTRLTVL.

This chain joins TRBV28 and TRBJ1-1, with D perhaps matching TRBD1 (6 bases). CDR1 is MDHEN and CDR2 is SYDVKM in the germline V gene. V was pared by 3 bases and J by 12 bases, with 11 bases between. The CDR3 runs 11 residues. The CDR3 DNA is TGTGCCAGCAGTTTCCCTAGGGGGACTTTCTTT. Encoded protein: CASSFPRGTFF.

In the case of this clone: Sequence at one end of the junction differs from germline and may be a read error. This chain uses TRBV7-7 with TRBJ2-7, with D possibly TRBD1 on 5 matching bases. The CDR3 consists of 13 residues. Germline V gives CDR1 SSHAT, CDR2 FNYEAQ (reference sequence). The CDR3 reads CASSLVTGYEQYF. CDR3 bases: TGTGCTAGCAGCTTAGTAACAGGCTACGAGCAGTACTTC.

This chain connects TRBV18 to TRBJ1-1; 9 nucleotides line up with TRBD1. This CDR3 contains 15 residues. Germline lookup yields CDR1 KGHSH and CDR2 LQKENI. With 0 bases clipped from V and 9 bases from J, the junction kept 8 bases outside the gene matches. Here the CDR3 reads CASSPPEGQGLKAFF. The CDR3 coding sequence is TGTGCCAGCTCACCACCCGAGGGACAGGGATTAAAAGCTTTCTTT.

This chain links TRBV18 with TRBJ1-2, with a possible D match to TRBD1 (5 bases). The CDR3 covers 12 residues. V lost 6 bases, J lost 8 bases, and 13 bases lay in between. Germline loops: CDR1 KGHSH, CDR2 LQKENI. CDR3 nucleotide sequence: TGTGCCAGCTCCGATGGGGGGAAGGGCTACACCTTC. Translating gives CASSDGGKGYTF.

This clone was counted between two and nine times. The CDR3 region is CASSLPSGEGSYEQYF. The CDR3 nucleotides read TGTGCCAGCAGTCTTCCTAGCGGAGAAGGTTCCTACGAGCAGTACTTC. V is TRBV27 and J is TRBJ2-7, with TRBD2 matching 7 bases. The CDR3 loop spans 16 amino acids. Germline trimming cut 5 bases from V and 1 base from J; bases unmatched to any gene: 11. Per germline, CDR1 MNHEY and CDR2 SMNVEV (reference sequence).

The rearrangement links TRBV7-2 to TRBJ1-6; no definite D call. Germline V CDR1 and CDR2: SGHTA, FQGNSA. V lost 1 base and J 16 bases, leaving 11 bases between the germline ends. The CDR3 runs to 12 residues. The CDR3 DNA follows: TGTGCCAGCAGCTTAGATCTTAGTCGTCTCCACTTT. Amino acids: CASSLDLSRLHF.

The chain couples TRBV5-1 to TRBJ2-2, with D uncertain. CDR1 SGHRS and CDR2 YFSETQ come from the germline V gene. This CDR3 is 14 amino acids long. The V end lost 1 base, the J end lost 4 bases, and 8 bases lay between the germline ends. The CDR3 loop is CASSLLESTGELFF. The CDR3 DNA sequence: TGCGCCAGCAGCTTGTTGGAGAGCACCGGGGAGCTGTTTTTT.

The chain combines TRBV9 with TRBJ1-5; TRBD1 might be the D (6 bases). This CDR3 region has 15 residues. Deletions cut 4 bases from V and 0 bases from J, with 11 bases between. CDR1 is SGDLS, CDR2 YYNGEE, per germline. CDR3 sequence (DNA): TGTGCCAGCAGCTTAACAGGGAATAGCAATCAGCCCCAGCATTTT. Translation gives CASSLTGNSNQPQHF. The full variable domain, completed using reference TRBV9 and TRBJ1-5, is DSGVTQTPKHLITATGQRVTLRCSPRSGDLSVYWYQQSLDQGLQFLIQYYNGEERAKGNILERFSAQQFPDLHSELNLSSLELGDSALYFCASSLTGNSNQPQHFGDGTRLSIL.

This chain joins TRBV30 and TRBJ1-1, with 9 bases aligning to TRBD1. CDR1 is GTSNPN and CDR2 is SVGIG in the germline V gene (reference sequence). With 5 bases clipped from V and 7 bases from J, the junction kept 2 bases outside the gene matches. This CDR3 comprises 11 residues. As DNA, the CDR3 is TGTGCCTGGGGGGACAGGGATGAAGCTTTCTTT. Encoded protein: CAWGDRDEAFF.

This sequence joins TRBV25-1 and TRBJ2-2; maybe TRBD1 (5 bases). The germline V and J ends were trimmed by 7 bases and 8 bases, with 17 bases remaining between them. Germline CDR1 MGHDK, CDR2 SYGVNS. This CDR3 region has 14 residues. CDR3 in DNA: TGTGCCAGCACCCAGGGCAGAATTACGGGGGAGCTGTTTTTT. As protein: CASTQGRITGELFF. Full variable domain (rest looked up from reference TRBV25-1 and TRBJ2-2): EADIYQTPRYLVIGTGKKITLECSQTMGHDKMYWYQQDPGMELHLIHYSYGVNSTEKGDLSSESTVSRIRTEHFPLTLESARPSHTSQYLCASTQGRITGELFFGEGSRLTVL.

V and J are TRBV25-1 and TRBJ2-3, with a possible D match to TRBD1 (5 bases). The CDR3 sequence is 13 residues long. Germline CDR1 MGHDK, CDR2 SYGVNS. Trimming took 2 bases from V and 7 from J, leaving 10 bases between them. CDR3 in DNA: TGTGCCAGCAGTGAAGCTGGACAAAATACGCAGTATTTT. Its translation is CASSEAGQNTQYF.

The chain couples TRBV5-1 to TRBJ2-7; 9 bases agree with TRBD2. Per germline, CDR1 SGHRS and CDR2 YFSETQ. CDR3 length: 17 residues. V was clipped by 4 bases and J by 7 bases; unmatched bases: 18. The CDR3, as DNA: TGCGCCAGCAGCGAATCCAAGCTAGCGGGGCCTCAGCGGGAGCAGTACTTC. Amino acids: CASSESKLAGPQREQYF.

The CDR3 nucleotides are TGTGCCAGCAGCTCCAGGGGTGAAAAACTGTTTTTT. Amino acid sequence: CASSSRGEKLFF. The chain links TRBV6-5 to TRBJ1-4, with a weak D call TRBD1 (6 bases). Germline lookup yields CDR1 MNHEY and CDR2 SVGAGI. This CDR3 is built from 12 residues. The V and J ends lost 6 bases and 7 bases respectively, with 9 bases between them.

V and J are TRBV7-6 and TRBJ1-1, with D hard to call. CDR1 and CDR2 (germline): SGHVS, FNYEAQ. V lost 4 bases to trimming and J lost 2 bases, with 11 bases between them. CDR3 size: 14 residues. The CDR3 sequence: CASSSEVKNTEAFF. CDR3 coding DNA: TGTGCCAGCAGCTCAGAGGTAAAAAACACTGAAGCTTTCTTT.

V usage is TRBV18 and J usage is TRBJ1-1; D call uncertain. The CDR3 totals 13 residues. Germline assignment: CDR1 KGHSH and CDR2 LQKENI. Between the trimmed V and J ends, which lost 3 bases and 0 bases, there was a span of 5 bases. CDR3 protein: CASSPPMNTEAFF. The DNA of the CDR3 is TGTGCCAGCTCACCTCCAATGAACACTGAAGCTTTCTTT.

This rearrangement joins TRBV6-1 to TRBJ1-1; the D is unclear. The CDR3 has 13 amino acids. The V end was cut by 10 bases, the J end by 1 base, with 13 bases between. Germline CDR1 is MNHNS and CDR2 is SASEGT. The CDR3 reads CATFWGGNTEAFF. CDR3 DNA sequence: TGTGCCACCTTCTGGGGAGGGAACACTGAAGCTTTCTTT.

This sequence joins TRBV13 and TRBJ2-1; 11 nucleotides align to TRBD1. Per germline, CDR1 PRHDT and CDR2 FYEKMQ (reference sequence). Germline trimming cut 5 bases from V and 8 bases from J; bases unmatched to any gene: 5. This CDR3 is built from 14 residues. The CDR3 is CASSPGDRGDEQFF. DNA for the CDR3: TGTGCCAGCAGCCCGGGGGACAGGGGGGATGAGCAGTTCTTC.

The J gene is TRBJ1-5, the V gene TRBV19, with 10 nucleotides matching TRBD1. Germline values: CDR1 LNHDA, CDR2 SQIVND (reference sequence). J lost 4 bases, V lost 5 bases, and 5 bases had no gene match. The CDR3 covers 15 residues. The CDR3 bases are TGTGCCAGTAGTCGGGGGGGACAGGGGAATCAGCCCCAGCATTTT. This encodes CASSRGGQGNQPQHF.

The chain is built from TRBV7-9 and TRBJ1-1; D not resolved. The V gene lost 1 base and the J gene lost 5 bases, with 11 bases spanning the gap. The CDR3 loop spans 14 amino acids. Germline assignment: CDR1 SEHNR and CDR2 FQNEAQ (reference sequence). Written as DNA, the CDR3 is TGTGCCAGCAGCTTAGGTGGTGCGGGGACTGAAGCTTTCTTT. Amino acids: CASSLGGAGTEAFF.

The chain carries TRBV6-4 and TRBJ2-1, with D possibly TRBD2 on 5 matching bases. The CDR3 has 14 amino acids. Germline loops: CDR1 MRHNA, CDR2 SNTAGT. Trimming removed 6 bases from V and 5 bases from J, with 14 bases in between. CDR3 protein: CASSRSGKDNEQFF. Written as DNA, the CDR3 is TGTGCCAGCAGCCGGTCCGGGAAGGACAATGAGCAGTTCTTC.

V usage is TRBV5-1 and J usage is TRBJ2-1; D not certain. With 1 base removed from V and 8 bases from J, the gap between germline ends came to 7 bases. Germline V gene lookup returns CDR1 SGHRS and CDR2 YFSETQ. The CDR3 has 12 residues. CDR3 loop: CASSLFTDEQFF. Here the CDR3 DNA reads TGCGCCAGCAGCTTGTTCACAGATGAGCAGTTCTTC.

V usage is TRBV4-3 and J usage is TRBJ2-7, with a tentative D call TRBD1 (6 bases). The ends were cut back, 4 bases at V and 3 bases at J, with 19 bases in the middle. CDR1 is LGHNA, CDR2 YSLEER, per germline. The CDR3 runs 16 residues. CDR3 DNA: TGCGCCAGCAGCCCAGGACCTGGACAGAAAGTCTACGAGCAGTACTTC. Translation: CASSPGPGQKVYEQYF.

V gene TRBV19 combines with J gene TRBJ2-3; 8 bases map to TRBD1. CDR1 and CDR2 from the germline V gene are LNHDA and SQIVND (reference sequence). J was trimmed by 3 bases and V by 10 bases; bases with no gene match: 9. CDR3 size: 14 residues. CDR3 loop: CATKTRGQTDTQYF. The DNA for the CDR3 is TGTGCCACTAAGACCAGGGGGCAGACAGATACGCAGTATTTT.

J is TRBJ2-3 and V is TRBV5-1; D call uncertain. Germline loops: CDR1 SGHRS, CDR2 YFSETQ. V lost 5 bases to trimming and J lost 5 bases, with 12 bases between them. The length of the CDR3 is 13 residues. The CDR3 region has the DNA TGCGCCAGCAGGGCGGATGTTGGAGATACGCAGTATTTT. This sequence encodes CASRADVGDTQYF.

The chain joins TRBV14 to TRBJ2-1; possibly TRBD2 for D (6 bases). CDR1 and CDR2 (germline): SGHDN, FVKESK. This CDR3 is 13 amino acids long. V was shortened by 1 base and J by 12 bases, with 13 bases between the two germline ends. The CDR3 sequence is CASSQAGGGGQFF. In DNA, the CDR3 is TGTGCCAGCAGCCAAGCCGGGGGTGGAGGGCAGTTCTTC.

V and J are TRBV28 and TRBJ1-5, with 7 bases that match TRBD1. V trimming: 4 bases; J trimming: 5 bases; junction bases outside the gene matches: 2. CDR3 size: 13 residues. CDR1 MDHEN and CDR2 SYDVKM come from the germline V gene. CDR3 protein: CASSSQGHQPQHF. CDR3 bases: TGTGCCAGCAGTTCACAGGGGCATCAGCCCCAGCATTTT.